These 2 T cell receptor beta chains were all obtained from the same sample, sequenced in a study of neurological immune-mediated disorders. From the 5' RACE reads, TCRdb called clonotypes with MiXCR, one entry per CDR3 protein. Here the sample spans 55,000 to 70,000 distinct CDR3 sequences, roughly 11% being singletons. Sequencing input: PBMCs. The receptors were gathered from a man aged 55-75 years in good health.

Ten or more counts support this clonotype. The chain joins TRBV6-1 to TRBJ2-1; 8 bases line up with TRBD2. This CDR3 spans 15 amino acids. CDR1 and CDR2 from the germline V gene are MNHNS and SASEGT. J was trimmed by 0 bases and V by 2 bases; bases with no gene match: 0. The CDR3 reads CASSELAGSYNEQFF. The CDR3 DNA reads TGTGCCAGCAGTGAACTAGCGGGCTCCTACAATGAGCAGTTCTTC.

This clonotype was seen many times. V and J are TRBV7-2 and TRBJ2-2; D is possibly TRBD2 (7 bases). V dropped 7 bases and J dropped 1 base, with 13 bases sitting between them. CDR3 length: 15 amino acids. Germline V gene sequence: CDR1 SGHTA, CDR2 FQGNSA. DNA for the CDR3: TGTGCCAGCAACCGGGGGGCCTGGAACACCGGGGAGCTGTTTTTT. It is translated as CASNRGAWNTGELFF.